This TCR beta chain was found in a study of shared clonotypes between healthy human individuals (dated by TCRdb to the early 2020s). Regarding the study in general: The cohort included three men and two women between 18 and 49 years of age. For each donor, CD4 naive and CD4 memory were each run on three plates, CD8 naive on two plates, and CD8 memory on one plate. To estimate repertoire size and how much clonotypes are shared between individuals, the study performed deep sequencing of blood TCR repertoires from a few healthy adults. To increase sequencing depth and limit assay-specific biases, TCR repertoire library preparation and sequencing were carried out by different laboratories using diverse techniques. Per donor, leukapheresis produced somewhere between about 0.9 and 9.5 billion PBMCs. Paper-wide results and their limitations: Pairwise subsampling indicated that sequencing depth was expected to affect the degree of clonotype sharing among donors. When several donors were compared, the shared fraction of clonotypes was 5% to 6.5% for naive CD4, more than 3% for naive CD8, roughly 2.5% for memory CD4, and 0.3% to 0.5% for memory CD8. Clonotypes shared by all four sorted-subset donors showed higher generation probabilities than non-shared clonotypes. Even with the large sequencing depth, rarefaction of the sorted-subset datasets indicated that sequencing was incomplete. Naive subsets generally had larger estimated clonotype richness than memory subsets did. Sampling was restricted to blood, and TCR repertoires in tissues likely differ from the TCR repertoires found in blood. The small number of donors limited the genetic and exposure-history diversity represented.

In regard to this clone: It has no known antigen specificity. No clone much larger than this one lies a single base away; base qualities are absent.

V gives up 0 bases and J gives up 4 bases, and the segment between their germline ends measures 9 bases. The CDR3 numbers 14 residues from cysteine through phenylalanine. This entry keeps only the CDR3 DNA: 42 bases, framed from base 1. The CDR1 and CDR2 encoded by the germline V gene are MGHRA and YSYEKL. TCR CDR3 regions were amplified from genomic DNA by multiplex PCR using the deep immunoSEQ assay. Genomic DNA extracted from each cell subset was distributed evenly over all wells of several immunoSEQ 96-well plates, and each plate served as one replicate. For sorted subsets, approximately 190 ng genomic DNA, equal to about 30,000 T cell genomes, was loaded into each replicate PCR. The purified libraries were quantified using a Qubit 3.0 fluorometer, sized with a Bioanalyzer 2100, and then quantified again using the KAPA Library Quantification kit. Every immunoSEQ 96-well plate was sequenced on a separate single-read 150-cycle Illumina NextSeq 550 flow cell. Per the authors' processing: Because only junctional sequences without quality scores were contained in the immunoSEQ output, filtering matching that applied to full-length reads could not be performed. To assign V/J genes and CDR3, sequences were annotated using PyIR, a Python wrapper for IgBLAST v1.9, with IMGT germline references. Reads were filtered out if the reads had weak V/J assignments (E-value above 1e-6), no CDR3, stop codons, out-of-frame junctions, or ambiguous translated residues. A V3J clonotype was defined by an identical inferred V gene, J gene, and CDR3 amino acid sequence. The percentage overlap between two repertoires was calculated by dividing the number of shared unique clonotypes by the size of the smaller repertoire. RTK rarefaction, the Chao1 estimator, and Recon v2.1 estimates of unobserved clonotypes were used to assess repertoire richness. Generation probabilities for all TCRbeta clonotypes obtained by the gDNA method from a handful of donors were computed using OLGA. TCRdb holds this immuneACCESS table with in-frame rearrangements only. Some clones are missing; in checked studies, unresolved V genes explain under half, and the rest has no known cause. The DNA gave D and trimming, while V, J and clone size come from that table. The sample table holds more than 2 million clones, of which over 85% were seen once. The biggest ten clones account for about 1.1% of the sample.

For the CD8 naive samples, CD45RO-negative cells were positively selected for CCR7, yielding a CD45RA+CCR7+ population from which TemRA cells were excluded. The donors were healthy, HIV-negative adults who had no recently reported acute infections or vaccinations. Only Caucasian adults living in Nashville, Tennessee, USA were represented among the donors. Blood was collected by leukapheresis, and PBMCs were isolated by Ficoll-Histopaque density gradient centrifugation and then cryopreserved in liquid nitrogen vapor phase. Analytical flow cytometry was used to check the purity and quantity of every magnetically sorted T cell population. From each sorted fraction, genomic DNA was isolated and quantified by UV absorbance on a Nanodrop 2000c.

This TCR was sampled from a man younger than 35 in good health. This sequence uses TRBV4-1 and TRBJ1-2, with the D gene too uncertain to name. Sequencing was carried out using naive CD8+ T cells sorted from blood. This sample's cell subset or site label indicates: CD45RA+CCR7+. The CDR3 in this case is CASSQEGLAYGYTF. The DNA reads TGCGCCAGCAGCCAAGAGGGTCTGGCCTATGGCTACACCTTC.